The 13 T cell receptor beta chains reported below all come from one sample, sequenced in a study of blood T cell repertoires in COVID-19. TCRdb's copy holds only in-frame clones and misses some; the assay was immunoSEQ multiplex PCR. Of around 99,000 clones in the sample, approximately 88% were seen once. The sequenced material came from peripheral blood. These receptors all come from a man aged 50-60 years with active or convalescent COVID-19.

The chain recombines TRBV5-5 with TRBJ1-5; TRBD1 matches at 7 bases. Trimming took 1 base from V and 3 from J; bases not matched to a gene: 7. Germline CDR1 and CDR2: SGHKS and YYEKEE (reference sequence). There are 16 residues in the CDR3. The CDR3 is CASSLFTGEVNQPQHF. The CDR3 nucleotides read TGTGCCAGCAGCTTGTTTACAGGGGAGGTCAATCAGCCCCAGCATTTT.

The V call is TRBV6-5, the J call TRBJ1-1, with D unresolved. Germline CDR1 reads MNHEY; CDR2 reads SVGAGI. Trimming removed 0 bases at V and 2 bases at J, with 13 bases between. CDR3 length: 16 residues. CDR3 bases: TGTGCCAGCAGTTACTCGATCCTTGGGAGCAACACTGAAGCTTTCTTT. Its protein is CASSYSILGSNTEAFF.

The chain carries TRBV19 and TRBJ1-5; TRBD1 is a possible D gene (6 bases). CDR3 length equals 14 residues. Germline lookup yields CDR1 LNHDA and CDR2 SQIVND (reference sequence). V lost 4 bases and J lost 4, with 11 bases in between. This CDR3 is CASSTPDSNQPQHF. DNA of the CDR3: TGTGCCAGTAGTACACCGGACAGTAATCAGCCCCAGCATTTT.

The chain recombines TRBV5-6 with TRBJ1-2; TRBD1 aligns across 7 bases. V lost 0 bases and J lost 4; bases outside the gene matches: 6. Germline V gives CDR1 SGHDT, CDR2 YYEEEE. The CDR3 is 15 residues long. The CDR3 nucleotides read TGTGCCAGCAGCTTGGAGGCAGGGGGTAGCTATGGCTACACCTTC. Its protein is CASSLEAGGSYGYTF. Drawing the rest from reference TRBV5-6 and TRBJ1-2, the complete variable domain is DAGVTQSPTHLIKTRGQQVTLRCSPKSGHDTVSWYQQALGQGPQFIFQYYEEEERQRGNFPDRFSGHQFPNYSSELNVNALLLGDSALYLCASSLEAGGSYGYTFGSGTRLTVV.

The chain is built from TRBV11-2 and TRBJ2-5; D gene uncertain. Trimming removed 1 base from V and 3 bases from J, with 6 bases in between. CDR1 SGHAT and CDR2 FQNNGV come from the germline V gene. This CDR3 contains 13 residues. CDR3 amino acids: CASSLGVEETQYF. In DNA form, the CDR3 reads TGTGCCAGCAGCTTAGGCGTCGAAGAGACCCAGTACTTC.

This chain uses TRBV27 with TRBJ1-2; the match to TRBD1 covers 8 bases. Losses at the gene ends were 6 bases for V and 1 base for J; bases not matched to a gene: 10. Germline V gene sequence: CDR1 MNHEY, CDR2 SMNVEV (reference sequence). CDR3 length equals 16 residues. The CDR3 region is CASRSGQDGINYGYTF. The CDR3 nucleotides read TGTGCCAGCAGGTCGGGACAGGATGGCATTAACTATGGCTACACCTTC.

The gene calls are TRBV21-1 and TRBJ2-7; the table calls TRBD1, which could not be checked here. TRBV21-1 is described as a pseudogene. The length of the CDR3 is 13 residues. In DNA form, the CDR3 reads TGTGCCGGCAGGGGGCGCCAGGCCAGCGAGCAGTACTTC. Encoded protein: CAGRGRQASEQYF.

The DNA for the CDR3 is TGTGCCTGGAGTGTAGACAGGGGCGGCTACACCTTC. Protein sequence: CAWSVDRGGYTF. The V gene is TRBV30, the J gene TRBJ1-2; 8 nucleotides line up with TRBD1. The CDR3 contains 12 residues. From germline, CDR1 is GTSNPN and CDR2 SVGIG (reference sequence). J gave up 8 bases and V 0 bases, and 2 bases lay outside the gene matches.

The chain uses TRBV29-1 and TRBJ2-3, with 10 bases aligning to TRBD2. This CDR3 comprises 15 residues. The germline V gene has CDR1 SQVTM and CDR2 ANQGSEA. V lost 1 base to trimming and J lost 2 bases; unmatched junction nucleotides: 3. Written as DNA, the CDR3 is TGCAGCGTTGAAGGAGCGGGAGGGCTCACAGATACGCAGTATTTT. It translates to CSVEGAGGLTDTQYF.

The chain recombines TRBV3-1 (or the pseudogene TRBV3-2) with TRBJ1-6, with TRBD1 as a possible D gene (5 bases). Per germline, CDR1 LGHDT and CDR2 YNNKEL (reference sequence). The CDR3 is 15 residues long. Trimming stripped 3 bases from V and 8 bases from J, with 14 bases between. The CDR3 region is CASSQGEGLDSPLHF. The CDR3 nucleotides are TGTGCCAGCAGCCAGGGGGAGGGATTAGATTCACCCCTCCACTTT.

V usage is TRBV19 and J usage is TRBJ1-4; 9 bases fit TRBD1. V shed 4 bases, J shed 17 bases, and the junction held 17 bases outside the gene matches. Germline V gives CDR1 LNHDA, CDR2 SQIVND (reference sequence). The CDR3 is 15 amino acids. In DNA, the CDR3 is TGTGCCAGTAGTACCCATCCCGGGACAGGGCGAAATCTTTTTTTT. This gives the protein CASSTHPGTGRNLFF.

This clone was found once. The J gene is TRBJ1-1, the V gene TRBV6-2 or TRBV6-3; no reliable D call. V gave up 6 bases and J gave up 2 bases, with 10 bases separating them. The germline V gene has CDR1 MNHEY and CDR2 SVGEGT. CDR3 length equals 13 residues. The CDR3: CASSRDTNTEAFF. The CDR3 bases are TGTGCCAGCAGCAGAGACACCAACACTGAAGCTTTCTTT.

The chain combines TRBV7-2 with TRBJ1-3; perhaps TRBD1 as D (6 bases). The CDR3 is 15 residues long. The germline V gene has CDR1 SGHTA and CDR2 FQGNSA. Trimming took 0 bases from V and 4 from J, leaving 10 bases between them. The CDR3: CASSLAAGAGNTIYF. The CDR3 nucleotides are TGTGCCAGCAGCTTAGCGGCGGGGGCAGGAAACACCATATATTTT.